Sequencing of this T cell receptor (beta chain) was carried out in a study of cytomegalovirus exposure and HLA in healthy donors. PCR employed 60 Vbeta and 13 Jbeta primers. TCRdb's copy holds only in-frame clones and misses some; the assay was immunoSEQ multiplex PCR. The sample contains under 250,000 clones, approximately 85% of which appear only once. Study conclusions and caveats: Exclusion applied to some V segments, including TRBV6-2 and TRBV6-3, as they were indistinguishable. HLA-A and HLA-B allele assignments for most subjects were reportedly predicted accurately using TCR beta sequences. Earlier results showed most TCR beta V segments being productive about 87% or about 30% of the time.

As for this clone: The antigen remains unidentified.

The length of the CDR3 is 17 residues. CDR1 is LNHDA, CDR2 SQIVND, per germline (reference sequence). V was clipped by 2 bases and J by 7 bases, with 21 bases between them. The sequenced sample consisted of PBMCs. The receptor was derived from a woman in her thirties or forties in good health and CMV-seronegative. The chain is built from TRBV19 and TRBJ1-5, with D tentatively TRBD1 (5 bases). CDR3: CASSIKGPGTLGQPQHF. The CDR3 DNA reads TGTGCCAGTAGTATAAAGGGTCCGGGGACTTTAGGGCAGCCCCAGCATTTT.